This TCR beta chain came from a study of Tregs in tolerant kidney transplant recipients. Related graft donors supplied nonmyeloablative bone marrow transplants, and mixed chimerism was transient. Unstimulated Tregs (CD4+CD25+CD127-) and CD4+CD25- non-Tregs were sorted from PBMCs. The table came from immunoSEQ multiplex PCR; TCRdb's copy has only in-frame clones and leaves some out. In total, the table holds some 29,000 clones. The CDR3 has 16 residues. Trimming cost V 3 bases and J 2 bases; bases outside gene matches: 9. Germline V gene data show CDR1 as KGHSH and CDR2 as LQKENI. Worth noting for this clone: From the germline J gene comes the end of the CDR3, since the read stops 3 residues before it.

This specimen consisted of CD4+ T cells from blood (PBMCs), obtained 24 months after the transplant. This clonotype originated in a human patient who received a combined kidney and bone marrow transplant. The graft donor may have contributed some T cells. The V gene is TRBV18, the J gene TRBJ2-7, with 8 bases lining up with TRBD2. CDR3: CASSPRNAGLAYEQYF. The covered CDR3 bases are TGTGCCAGCTCACCGAGAAATGCGGGACTAGCCTACGAG.